The rows below give T cell receptor beta chains drawn from one sample of a study of cytomegalovirus exposure and HLA in healthy donors. TCRdb's copy holds only in-frame clones and misses some; the assay was immunoSEQ multiplex PCR. The sample totals approximately 92,000 clones. Sequencing input: PBMCs. Receptor source: a woman between 25 and 40 years old in good health and CMV-seronegative. Each CDR3 is given with its conserved first and last residue. A D gene is named only where the DNA matches it firmly. Not every row has a clone size; where given, it reads once, few, many or a size class.

v_gene	d_gene	abundance	j_gene	CDR3nt	CDR3aa
TRBV29-1	.	.	TRBJ1-2	TGCAGCGTTGAAGATCTAGGTGGCTACACCTTC	CSVEDLGGYTF
TRBV2	.	.	TRBJ1-5	TGTGCCAGCATAGGGGCAAGCAATCAGCCCCAGCATTTT	CASIGASNQPQHF
TRBV13	.	.	TRBJ2-7	TGTGCCAGCAGCTCCGGGATCTTCCTCGAGCAGTACTTC	CASSSGIFLEQYF
TRBV5-1	TRBD2	.	TRBJ2-3	TGCGCCAGCAACAGACACGGGGGGGATCCCACAGATACGCAGTATTTT	CASNRHGGDPTDTQYF
TRBV4-1	.	.	TRBJ1-2	TGCGCCAGCAGCCAGGGTATAGGGGTCTACTATGGCTACACCTTC	CASSQGIGVYYGYTF
TRBV11-2	.	.	TRBJ2-7	TGTGCCAGCAGCTCCCACCGGGACTCCTCCTACGAGCAGTACTTC	CASSSHRDSSYEQYF
TRBV4-2	.	medium-sized	TRBJ1-3	TGTGCCAGCAGCCAAGATGGGGACAACTCTGGAAACACCATATATTTT	CASSQDGDNSGNTIYF
TRBV28	.	.	TRBJ1-2	TGTGCCAGCAGTTTATATCAGGGTCTAAGTTTCTATGGCTACACCTTC	CASSLYQGLSFYGYTF
TRBV5-4	.	.	TRBJ1-2	TGTGCCAGCAGCTTGGTCCCAGGGATTAGTGGCTACACCTTC	CASSLVPGISGYTF
TRBV20-1	.	.	TRBJ2-1	TGCAGTGCTAGAGCGGACAATGAGCAGTTCTTC	CSARADNEQFF
TRBV12-5	TRBD1	.	TRBJ2-2	TGTGCTAGTGGAACCGGGACAGGCGTCTTGGAAAACACCGGGGAGCTGTTTTTT	CASGTGTGVLENTGELFF
TRBV9	TRBD1	.	TRBJ1-1	TGTGCCAGCAGCGCCGGGACAGGGGAAGCTCGGGATGGAGCTTTCTTT	CASSAGTGEARDGAFF
TRBV15	TRBD1	.	TRBJ2-7	TGTGCCACCAGCAGAGTGGACAGGGGTCACGAGCAGTACTTC	CATSRVDRGHEQYF
TRBV4-1	.	.	TRBJ2-7	TGCGCCGGCAGCCAACTCAGGCTAAAAACCTACGAGCAGTACTTC	CAGSQLRLKTYEQYF
TRBV7-9	.	.	TRBJ2-7	TGTGCCAGCAGCCCTCGAGTCGGACAGTTCTACGAGCAGTACTTC	CASSPRVGQFYEQYF
TRBV11-2	TRBD2	.	TRBJ2-7	TGTGCCAGCACCCGGGGGGAGGCCCGCGTATTTTACGAGCAGTACTTC	CASTRGEARVFYEQYF
TRBV9	TRBD1	.	TRBJ2-7	TGTGCCAGCAGCCCCAGCCGGGACAGGGGTTACGAGCAGTACTTC	CASSPSRDRGYEQYF
TRBV7-9	.	.	TRBJ1-3	TGTGCCAGTACCAGGGGTTTCTCTGGAAACACCATATATTTT	CASTRGFSGNTIYF
TRBV15	TRBD1	.	TRBJ2-3	TGTGCCACCAGCATAATGACAGGGACAAGCACAGATACGCAGTATTTT	CATSIMTGTSTDTQYF
TRBV29-1	TRBD1	.	TRBJ2-5	TGCAGCGTTGGAGGACAGGGGAGTGAGGAGACCCAGTACTTC	CSVGGQGSEETQYF
TRBV28	.	.	TRBJ1-1	TGTGCCAGCAGTTTATCCCCAGGATACACTGAAGCTTTCTTT	CASSLSPGYTEAFF
TRBV29-1	TRBD1	.	TRBJ2-7	TGCAGCGTTCAGACAGGACAGGGTTTAGAGCAGTACTTC	CSVQTGQGLEQYF
TRBV7-3	.	.	TRBJ2-7	TGTGCCAGCAGCTTATTTGCGATTGGTTACGAGCAGTACTTC	CASSLFAIGYEQYF
TRBV23-1	.	.	TRBJ1-4	TGCGCCAGCAGTCAATCCCCCGTTCGGTTGAATGAAAAACTGTTTTTT	CASSQSPVRLNEKLFF
TRBV5-1	.	.	TRBJ2-3	TGCGCCAGCAGCTTGGCCCCGGGGAAAGGGACAGATACGCAGTATTTT	CASSLAPGKGTDTQYF
TRBV19	.	.	TRBJ1-3	TGTGCCAGTACAACACAGGGTGGAAACACCATATATTTT	CASTTQGGNTIYF
TRBV5-5	TRBD1	.	TRBJ2-5	TGTGCCAGCAGCGAGGGACAGGGTGTTTGGGAGACCCAGTACTTC	CASSEGQGVWETQYF
TRBV6-8	TRBD1	.	TRBJ1-1	TGTGCCAGCCCCCAACGACAGGGGGGTCTGATGAACACTGAAGCTTTCTTT	CASPQRQGGLMNTEAFF
TRBV27	.	.	TRBJ1-1	TGTGCCAGCAGTTACAGGTGGGACACTGAAGCTTTCTTT	CASSYRWDTEAFF
TRBV4-2	TRBD2	.	TRBJ2-3	TGTGCCAGCAGCCAAGAGCGGGGGGGCCAAGATACGCAGTATTTT	CASSQERGGQDTQYF
TRBV13	.	.	TRBJ2-1	TGTGCCAGCAGTTCAGTGCGACTCGGGAAGGATGAGCAGTTCTTC	CASSSVRLGKDEQFF
TRBV6-5	.	.	TRBJ2-7	TGTGCCAGCAGTTATGGGCGGGATTACGAGCAGTACTTC	CASSYGRDYEQYF
TRBV29-1	TRBD1	.	TRBJ2-7	TGCAGCGGGGGTCCAGGGGGCTACGAGCAGTACTTC	CSGGPGGYEQYF
TRBV5-5	TRBD1	.	TRBJ1-3	TGTGCCAGCAGCCGAGCCGGACAGGGAACTGGAAACACCATATATTTT	CASSRAGQGTGNTIYF
TRBV7-3	TRBD2	.	TRBJ2-1	TGTGCCAGCAGCTTAGACGGTCGGGAGGGCAAGGGGAATGAGCAGTTCTTC	CASSLDGREGKGNEQFF
TRBV6-1	.	.	TRBJ2-6	TGTGCCAGCAGTGAAGTGCGGGGGCCCGGGGCCAACGTCCTGACTTTC	CASSEVRGPGANVLTF
TRBV28	.	.	TRBJ1-1	TGTGCCAGCAGTTTCCGCACTGAAGCTTTCTTT	CASSFRTEAFF
TRBV6-5	TRBD2	.	TRBJ2-7	TGTGCCAGCAGCCCGACTAGCGGGAGCTCCTACGAGCAGTACTTC	CASSPTSGSSYEQYF